This is a list of T cell receptor beta chains from one sample in a study of CD8 T cells in Susac syndrome. TCRdb ran MiXCR on the immunoSEQ multiplex PCR reads and lists one entry per CDR3 protein. The sample holds about 300,000 distinct CDR3 sequences; around nine tenths are singletons and the top ten take 0.18%. The sequencing input was CD8+ T cells from PBMCs. These receptors were collected from a human donor with multiple sclerosis. The CDR3 runs from the conserved cysteine through the conserved F or W. Fields, in order: J gene, D gene, V gene, CDR3 protein, CDR3 DNA. The D gene is left open where the match is weak.

J gene: TRBJ2-5
D gene: TRBD1
V gene: TRBV20-1
CDR3 protein: CSARGAVTGLETQYF
CDR3 DNA: TGCAGTGCTAGAGGTGCCGTGACAGGGCTAGAGACCCAGTACTTC

J gene: TRBJ2-2
D gene: NA
V gene: TRBV30
CDR3 protein: CAWSATAGGELFF
CDR3 DNA: TGTGCCTGGAGTGCGACAGCGGGCGGGGAGCTGTTTTTT

J gene: TRBJ1-2
D gene: TRBD1
V gene: TRBV20-1
CDR3 protein: CSARGMDREFDGYTF
CDR3 DNA: TGCAGTGCTAGAGGTATGGACAGGGAGTTCGATGGCTACACCTTC

J gene: TRBJ2-4
D gene: TRBD2
V gene: TRBV28
CDR3 protein: CASTMGLAGGLAKNIQHF
CDR3 DNA: TGTGCCAGCACCATGGGCCTAGCGGGGGGGCTAGCCAAAAACATTCAGCACTTC

J gene: TRBJ2-2
D gene: NA
V gene: TRBV4-3
CDR3 protein: CASSQVRLEITGELFF
CDR3 DNA: TGCGCCAGCAGCCAAGTAAGGCTAGAGATCACCGGGGAGCTGTTTTTT

J gene: TRBJ2-5
D gene: NA
V gene: TRBV7-9
CDR3 protein: CATAETQYF
CDR3 DNA: TGTGCCACCGCGGAGACCCAGTACTTC

J gene: TRBJ2-4
D gene: NA
V gene: TRBV6-1
CDR3 protein: CASSLQEGGAKNIQYF
CDR3 DNA: TGTGCCAGCAGCCTCCAGGAGGGGGGAGCCAAAAACATTCAGTACTTC

J gene: TRBJ2-7
D gene: NA
V gene: TRBV12-3/TRBV12-4
CDR3 protein: CASSFGGASYEQYF
CDR3 DNA: TGTGCCAGCAGTTTTGGAGGGGCCTCCTACGAGCAGTACTTC

J gene: TRBJ2-5
D gene: TRBD2
V gene: TRBV7-9
CDR3 protein: CASSLVWPSGQETQYF
CDR3 DNA: TGTGCCAGCAGCTTAGTCTGGCCTAGCGGGCAAGAGACCCAGTACTTC

J gene: TRBJ2-1
D gene: NA
V gene: TRBV15
CDR3 protein: CATSHLEAGQFF
CDR3 DNA: TGTGCCACCAGCCATCTTGAGGCAGGGCAGTTCTTC

J gene: TRBJ2-1
D gene: NA
V gene: TRBV24-1
CDR3 protein: CATSDLADPLPTYNEQFF
CDR3 DNA: TGTGCCACCAGTGATTTGGCCGACCCCCTCCCCACCTACAATGAGCAGTTCTTC

J gene: TRBJ2-2
D gene: TRBD2
V gene: TRBV6-2/TRBV6-3
CDR3 protein: CASSYIGLAHTGELFF
CDR3 DNA: TGTGCCAGCAGTTATATCGGACTAGCCCACACCGGGGAGCTGTTTTTT

J gene: TRBJ2-1
D gene: NA
V gene: TRBV28
CDR3 protein: CASSPPSNYPREQFF
CDR3 DNA: TGTGCCAGCAGTCCCCCGAGCAACTATCCGAGGGAGCAGTTCTTC

J gene: TRBJ2-7
D gene: NA
V gene: TRBV21-1
CDR3 protein: CASSKEDRFYEQYF
CDR3 DNA: TGTGCCAGCAGCAAAGAGGACAGATTCTACGAGCAGTACTTC